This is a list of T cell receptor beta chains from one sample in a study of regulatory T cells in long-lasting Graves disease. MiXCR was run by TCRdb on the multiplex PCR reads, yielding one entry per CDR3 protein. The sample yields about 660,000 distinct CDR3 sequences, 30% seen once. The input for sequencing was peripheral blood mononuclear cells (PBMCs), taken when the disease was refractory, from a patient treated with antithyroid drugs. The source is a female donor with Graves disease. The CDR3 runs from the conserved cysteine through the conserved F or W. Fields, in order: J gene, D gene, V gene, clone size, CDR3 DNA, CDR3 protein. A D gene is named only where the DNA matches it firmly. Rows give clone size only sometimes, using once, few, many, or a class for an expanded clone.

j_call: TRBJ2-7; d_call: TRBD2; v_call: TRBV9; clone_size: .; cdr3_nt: TGTGCCAGCAGCTCCCCCGGACTAGCGGGCAGGGACTACGAGCAGTACTTC; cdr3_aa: CASSSPGLAGRDYEQYF
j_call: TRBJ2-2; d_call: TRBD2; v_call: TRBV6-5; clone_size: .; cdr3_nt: TGTGCCAGCAGTTACTTTTCAAACACGGGAGGGCCATGGGCCGGGGAGCTGTTTTTT; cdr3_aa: CASSYFSNTGGPWAGELFF
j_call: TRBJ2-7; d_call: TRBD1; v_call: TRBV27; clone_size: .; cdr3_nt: TGTGCCAGCAGTTACACCACCGGGACAGGGGGTCTCGAGCAGTACTTC; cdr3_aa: CASSYTTGTGGLEQYF
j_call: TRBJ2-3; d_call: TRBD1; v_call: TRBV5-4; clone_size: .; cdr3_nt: TGTGCCAGCAGCTCCCCCACAGGGGGTACAGATACGCAGTATTTT; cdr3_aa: CASSSPTGGTDTQYF
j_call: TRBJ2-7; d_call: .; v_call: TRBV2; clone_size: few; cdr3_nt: TGTGCCAGCAGTGAGTCCAGCGGTGCCTACGAGCAGTACTTC; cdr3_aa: CASSESSGAYEQYF
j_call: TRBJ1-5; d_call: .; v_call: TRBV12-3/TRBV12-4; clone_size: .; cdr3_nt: TGTGCCAGCAGTCCCACGGCGAGGCAGCCCCAGCATTTT; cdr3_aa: CASSPTARQPQHF
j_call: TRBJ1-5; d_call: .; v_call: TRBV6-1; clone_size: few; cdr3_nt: TGTGCCAGCAGTGCGCAGGGGTTTAGCAATCAGCCCCAGCATTTT; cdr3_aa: CASSAQGFSNQPQHF
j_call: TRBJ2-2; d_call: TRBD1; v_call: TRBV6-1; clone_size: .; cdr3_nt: TGTGCCAGCAGCCAACAGGGGTGGACCGGGGAGCTGTTTTTT; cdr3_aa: CASSQQGWTGELFF
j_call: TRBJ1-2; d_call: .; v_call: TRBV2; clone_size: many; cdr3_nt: TGTGCCAGCAGTACCCTGAGGACAGAATCCTCTGGCTACACCTTC; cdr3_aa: CASSTLRTESSGYTF
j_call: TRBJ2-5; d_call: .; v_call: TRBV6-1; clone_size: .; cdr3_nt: TGTGCCAGCTTAGGTCAGCGCTCAAGTCAGCAGACCCAGTACTTC; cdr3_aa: CASLGQRSSQQTQYF